This T cell receptor beta chain was recorded in a study of CD8+ T cells in alopecia areata (dated by TCRdb to 2016 to 2019). Background for the entire study: The study used high-throughput TCRbeta sequencing to examine T cell clonal expansion in alopecia areata, in both the C3H/HeJ mouse model and human patients. Scalp clonality was compared among normal scalp (n=4), patchy alopecia areata scalp (n=8), and alopecia totalis/universalis scalp (n=8). The RNA source kit depended on sample type: the PAXgene miRNA kit for fixed scalp, the miRNeasy kit for PBMCs, and the RNeasy kit for mouse skin. In humans, TCRbeta sequencing was performed on scalp tissue and on sorted CD4+ and CD8+ peripheral blood T cells from healthy controls and from patients with patchy or totalis/universalis alopecia areata. Amplification of TCRbeta CDR3 regions was done by immunoSEQ multiplex PCR using 35 Vbeta forward primers and 13 Jbeta reverse primers. Overall study outcomes, separate from this receptor: Compared with normal scalp, lesional scalp, particularly in alopecia totalis/universalis, had higher clonality and more expanded CD8+ clones, which suggests antigenic drive. Shared TCR sequences between patients were less evident than in mice, which may be partly attributable to HLA diversity in the patient population. Scalp TCR repertoire analysis is complicated because resident alphabeta T cells in normal human skin are also sequenced, whereas mouse skin is dominated by gammadelta T cells.

Concerning this clone: Its antigen is not yet known. Per-nucleotide qualities are absent, and no much larger clonotype sits a single base away.

The junction carries 9 bases between V and J, which are trimmed by 3 bases and 0 bases respectively. In the germline V gene, CDR1 corresponds to SNHLY and CDR2 to FYNNEI. The CDR3 sequence holds 14 residues, the cysteine and phenylalanine included. Just the 42-base CDR3 DNA is kept, in frame starting at base 1. Receptors were amplified or captured by the immunoSEQ multiplex PCR assay. RNA was extracted from all samples and reverse transcribed into cDNA, which served as template for TCR sequencing. SuperScript III was used to make first-strand cDNA, primed with a 2:1 mix of oligo-dT and random hexamers. Amplification bias was assessed with a synthetic immune receptor repertoire, and residual bias was removed computationally. As for how the authors treated the data: Raw reads were preprocessed to remove errors, and CDR3 was defined according to IMGT conventions as the region from the conserved cysteine to phenylalanine. Clonality was computed by normalizing Shannon entropy by log2 of the number of productive unique TCRs and subtracting the result from 1. Whether each scalp clone was CD4 or CD8 was inferred by checking scalp TCRbeta sequences against the CD4 and CD8 repertoires from sorted blood. TCRdb stores this immuneACCESS table with in-frame sequences only. Part of the clones is absent; in the studies checked, under half of the shortfall reflects unresolved V genes, and no reason is known for the rest. D and trimming come from the DNA, and the V and J calls and clone size come from that table. The sample profile shows roughly 64,000 clones; about 44% of them were found once. The top ten hold 45% to 60% of the sample.

Lesional scalp punch biopsies and peripheral blood were collected from alopecia areata patients. PBMCs were isolated by density centrifugation and stained for CD3, CD4 and CD8, after which CD4+ and CD8+ T cells were sorted on a FACSAria. The untreated alopecia areata patients were recruited through a multicenter biomarker study. In roughly five patients from the biomarker study, the blood CD8+ T cells went through an additional sort into NKG2D-low and NKG2D-high fractions. Sequences were obtained from NKG2D-low CD8+ T cells sorted from blood. In the paper's terms, the cell subset or site label means: sorted CD8+ NKG2D-low blood T cells. This clonotype originated in a human donor with alopecia areata. The rearrangement combines TRBV2 with TRBJ2-7; perhaps TRBD2 is the D gene, with 7 bases matching. Read as DNA, the sequence is TGTGCCAGCAGTGACGCGGGGGCCTCCTACGAGCAGTACTTC. This encodes CASSDAGASYEQYF.